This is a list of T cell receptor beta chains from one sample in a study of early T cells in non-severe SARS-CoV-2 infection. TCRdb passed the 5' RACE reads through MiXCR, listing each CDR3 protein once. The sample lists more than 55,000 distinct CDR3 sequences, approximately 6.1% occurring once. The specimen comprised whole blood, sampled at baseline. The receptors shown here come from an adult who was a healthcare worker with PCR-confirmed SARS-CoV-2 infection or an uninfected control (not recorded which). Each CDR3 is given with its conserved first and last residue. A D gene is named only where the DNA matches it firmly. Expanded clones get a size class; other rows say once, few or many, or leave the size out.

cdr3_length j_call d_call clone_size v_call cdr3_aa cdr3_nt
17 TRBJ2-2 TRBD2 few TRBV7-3 CASSSTSGRAITGELFF TGTGCCAGCAGCTCGACTAGCGGGAGGGCAATAACCGGGGAGCTGTTTTTT
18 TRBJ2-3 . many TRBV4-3 CASSQEPSGVGLTDTQYF TGCGCCAGCAGCCAAGAGCCCTCGGGGGTGGGTTTAACAGATACGCAGTATTTT
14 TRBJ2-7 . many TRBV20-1 CSVVARHSSYEQYF TGCAGTGTTGTGGCCCGTCACAGCTCCTACGAGCAGTACTTC
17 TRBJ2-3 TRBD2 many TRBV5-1 CASSLAPSGKGTDTQYF TGCGCCAGCAGCTTGGCCCCTAGCGGGAAGGGCACAGATACGCAGTATTTT
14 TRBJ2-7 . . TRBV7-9 CASSTGTYSYEQYF TGTGCCAGCAGTACCGGGACATATTCCTACGAGCAGTACTTC
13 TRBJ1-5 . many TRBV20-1 CSAIGSSNQPQHF TGCAGTGCTATTGGGTCGAGCAATCAGCCCCAGCATTTT
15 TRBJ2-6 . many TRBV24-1 CATSDLRAGANVLTF TGTGCCACCAGTGATTTGAGGGCTGGGGCCAACGTCCTGACTTTC
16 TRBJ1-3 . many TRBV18 CASSPPNLESGNTIYF TGTGCCAGCTCACCACCCAACCTAGAGTCGGGAAACACCATATATTTT
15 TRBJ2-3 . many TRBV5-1 CASSLEILGTDTQYF TGCGCCAGCAGCTTGGAGATTTTAGGCACAGATACGCAGTATTTT
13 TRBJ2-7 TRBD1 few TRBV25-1 CASSDRQGREQYF TGTGCCAGCAGTGACCGACAGGGGCGCGAGCAGTACTTC
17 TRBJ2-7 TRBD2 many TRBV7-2 CASSLAFAGATSYEQYF TGTGCCAGCAGCTTAGCGTTCGCGGGAGCAACCTCCTACGAGCAGTACTTC